This T cell receptor beta chain was documented in a study of blood T cells in healthy people across ages. Findings of the study overall: Long-lived and aged donors differed, with more naive CD4+ cells and higher diversity in the long-lived. Researchers judged that diversity estimates from one million T cells fell short of true values. Correlation between TCR beta diversity and naive T cell percentage was strong.

This CDR3 spans 16 amino acids. Germline CDR1 and CDR2: SEHNR and FQNEAQ (reference sequence). V was pared by 5 bases and J by 1 base, with 14 bases between. In its sample, this clonotype was seen a few times. Its specificity is not known. A J-beta primer mix and a sample-barcoded 5' primer were used in a second PCR of about 6 to 12 cycles. TCRdb processed the 5' RACE reads anew with MiXCR; each CDR3 protein has one entry. The table records some 1.7 million distinct CDR3 sequences, roughly 30% of them present only once. This chain connects TRBV7-9 to TRBJ2-2; D gene uncertain. Sequences were obtained from blood. The sequence was collected from a woman in her twenties or thirties in good health. The CDR3 is CASSLPPERNTGELFF. DNA for the CDR3: TGTGCCAGCAGCCTGCCCCCGGAACGGAACACCGGGGAGCTGTTTTTT.